The 12 T cell receptor beta chains reported below all come from one sample, sequenced in a study of CD8+ T cells in alopecia areata. Sequencing used cDNA as its template, made by extracting RNA and reverse transcribing it. Profiling relied on immunoSEQ multiplex PCR, and the TCRdb table lists in-frame clones only, not all of them. This sample carries roughly 250,000 clones, 65% to 70% of them seen once, and the ten largest clones take under 1.5%. The material sequenced was CD4+ T cells sorted from blood, taken at week 0. These receptors came from a human donor with alopecia areata.

V usage is TRBV2 and J usage is TRBJ1-2; D unresolved. Germline V gives CDR1 SNHLY, CDR2 FYNNEI. The CDR3 has 15 residues. Trimming left V 0 bases short and J 8 bases short, with 16 bases between. The CDR3: CASSEAVSPLRGYTF. The CDR3 coding sequence is TGTGCCAGCAGTGAAGCGGTCTCTCCCCTTCGAGGCTACACCTTC.

V gene TRBV7-2 combines with J gene TRBJ2-1; D remains ambiguous. The germline CDR1 and CDR2 sequences are SGHTA and FQGNSA. Trimming left V 2 bases short and J 0 bases short, with 8 bases between. The CDR3 extends over 15 amino acids. The CDR3 DNA sequence: TGTGCCAGCAGCTTAAAAACCTTCTCCTACAATGAGCAGTTCTTC. It codes for CASSLKTFSYNEQFF.

The chain recombines TRBV9 with TRBJ2-5, with D unresolved. CDR3 length: 14 amino acids. From germline, CDR1 is SGDLS and CDR2 YYNGEE. V was pared by 0 bases and J by 5 bases, with 11 bases between. CDR3 nucleotides: TGTGCCAGCAGCGTAGGGGTGGTAGCTGAGACCCAGTACTTC. This sequence encodes CASSVGVVAETQYF. Full variable domain (missing parts from reference TRBV9 and TRBJ2-5): DSGVTQTPKHLITATGQRVTLRCSPRSGDLSVYWYQQSLDQGLQFLIQYYNGEERAKGNILERFSAQQFPDLHSELNLSSLELGDSALYFCASSVGVVAETQYFGPGTRLLVL.

The chain carries TRBV27 and TRBJ2-7; tentatively, D is TRBD1 (5 bases). The CDR3 sequence is 11 residues long. Germline V gene sequence: CDR1 MNHEY, CDR2 SMNVEV (reference sequence). V was pared by 7 bases and J by 2 bases, with 6 bases between. CDR3 residues: CASTGPYEQYF. In DNA, the CDR3 is TGTGCCAGCACAGGGCCCTACGAGCAGTACTTC.

The DNA of the CDR3 is TGCAGCGTTGAAGAGGCAGGGGGAGCGAGGAGAGGCTACACCTTC. Protein product: CSVEEAGGARRGYTF. The V and J genes are TRBV29-1 and TRBJ1-2; 7 bases line up with TRBD1. This CDR3 spans 15 amino acids. Trimming cost V 0 bases and J 8 bases; bases outside gene matches: 12. The V gene's germline CDR1 is SQVTM and CDR2 ANQGSEA.

The chain uses TRBV29-1 and TRBJ2-1, with D hard to call. The length of the CDR3 is 13 residues. Germline V gives CDR1 SQVTM, CDR2 ANQGSEA. Trimming pared 1 base from V and 4 bases from J, leaving 8 bases between. The CDR3: CSVEVVMYNEQFF. The CDR3 DNA sequence: TGCAGCGTTGAAGTTGTCATGTACAATGAGCAGTTCTTC.

The V gene is TRBV5-1, the J gene TRBJ2-5; D uncertain. CDR3 length: 13 amino acids. The V end lost 4 bases, the J end lost 0 bases, and 7 bases lay between the germline ends. Germline lookup yields CDR1 SGHRS and CDR2 YFSETQ. CDR3 bases: TGCGCCAGCAGCGCCAACAACCAAGAGACCCAGTACTTC. Its protein product is CASSANNQETQYF. Full variable domain (rest looked up from reference TRBV5-1 and TRBJ2-5): KAGVTQTPRYLIKTRGQQVTLSCSPISGHRSVSWYQQTPGQGLQFLFEYFSETQRNKGNFPGRFSGRQFSNSRSEMNVSTLELGDSALYLCASSANNQETQYFGPGTRLLVL.

The rearrangement links TRBV4-3 to TRBJ2-6; 8 bases match TRBD1. The CDR3 covers 19 residues. Unmatched junction bases numbered 15, after V lost 4 bases and J lost 4 bases. The germline V gene has CDR1 LGHNA and CDR2 YSLEER. The CDR3 protein is CASSRDLGQAYGGANVLTF. DNA of the CDR3: TGCGCCAGCAGCCGAGATTTGGGACAGGCCTACGGAGGGGCCAACGTCCTGACTTTC.

This clone was detected only once. CDR3 residues: CASSKDRGSETQYF. The CDR3 DNA is TGTGCCAGCAGCAAGGACAGGGGGAGCGAGACCCAGTACTTC. This chain connects TRBV7-2 to TRBJ2-5; 10 nucleotides line up with TRBD1. J was trimmed by 5 bases and V by 5 bases; bases with no gene match: 5. The germline CDR1 and CDR2 sequences are SGHTA and FQGNSA. This CDR3 spans 14 amino acids.

This sequence joins TRBV7-9 and TRBJ1-6; D remains ambiguous. The CDR3 runs 16 residues. With 5 bases removed from V and 0 bases from J, the gap between germline ends came to 11 bases. Germline-derived CDR1 and CDR2 are SEHNR and FQNEAQ (reference sequence). The CDR3 DNA reads TGTGCCAGCAGCGCCGTCCCAAGCTCCTATAATTCACCCCTCCACTTT. It is translated as CASSAVPSSYNSPLHF.

This clone was seen a handful of times. The CDR3 spells CAISPDRVTDTQYF. The DNA for the CDR3 is TGTGCCATCAGCCCGGACAGGGTAACAGATACGCAGTATTTT. The chain employs TRBV10-3 and TRBJ2-3; 8 nucleotides line up with TRBD1. The germline V gene encodes CDR1 ENHRY and CDR2 SYGVKD. The V and J ends lost 6 bases and 3 bases, in that order; junction bases with no gene match: 5. The CDR3 spans 14 residues.

The chain joins TRBV9 to TRBJ2-6; no clear D gene. The V end lost 4 bases, the J end lost 3 bases, and 17 bases lay between the germline ends. The CDR3 extends over 17 amino acids. Germline loops: CDR1 SGDLS, CDR2 YYNGEE. The CDR3 reads CASSTRVDPVGANVLTF. In nucleotides, the CDR3 is TGTGCCAGCAGCACTCGTGTTGATCCCGTTGGGGCCAACGTCCTGACTTTC.